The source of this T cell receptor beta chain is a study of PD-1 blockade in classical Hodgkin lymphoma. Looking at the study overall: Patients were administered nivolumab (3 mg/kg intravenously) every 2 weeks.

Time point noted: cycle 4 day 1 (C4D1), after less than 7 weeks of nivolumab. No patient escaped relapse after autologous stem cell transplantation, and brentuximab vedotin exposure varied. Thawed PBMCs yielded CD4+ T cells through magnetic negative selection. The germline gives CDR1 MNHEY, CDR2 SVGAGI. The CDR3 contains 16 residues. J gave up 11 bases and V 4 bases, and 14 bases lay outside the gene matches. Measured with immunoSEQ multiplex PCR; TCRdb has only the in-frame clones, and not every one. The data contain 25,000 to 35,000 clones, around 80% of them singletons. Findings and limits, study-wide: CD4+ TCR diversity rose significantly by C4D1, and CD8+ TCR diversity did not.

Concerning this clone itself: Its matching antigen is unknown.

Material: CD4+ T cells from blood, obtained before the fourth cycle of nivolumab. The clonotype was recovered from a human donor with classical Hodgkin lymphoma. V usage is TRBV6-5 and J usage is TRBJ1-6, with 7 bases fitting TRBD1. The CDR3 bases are TGTGCCAGCAGTTCTGCCAGGGACAGAAGTCTCGCACCCCTCCACTTT. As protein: CASSSARDRSLAPLHF.